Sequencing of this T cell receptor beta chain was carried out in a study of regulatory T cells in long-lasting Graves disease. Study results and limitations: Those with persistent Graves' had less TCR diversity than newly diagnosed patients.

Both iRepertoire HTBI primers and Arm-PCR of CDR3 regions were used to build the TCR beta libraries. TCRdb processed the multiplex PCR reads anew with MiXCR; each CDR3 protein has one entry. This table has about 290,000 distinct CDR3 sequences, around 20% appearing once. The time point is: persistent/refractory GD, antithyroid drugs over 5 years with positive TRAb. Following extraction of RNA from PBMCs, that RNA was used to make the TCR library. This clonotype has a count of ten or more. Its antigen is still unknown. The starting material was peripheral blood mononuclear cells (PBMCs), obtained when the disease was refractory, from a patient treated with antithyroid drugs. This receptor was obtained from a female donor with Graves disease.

The CDR3 region has the DNA TGCAGTGTGGGGGTTTCGGAGACCCAGTACTTC. Protein sequence: CSVGVSETQYF. The rearrangement joins TRBV20-1 to TRBJ2-5; either TRBD1 or TRBD2 may fit D (5 bases each). Trimming removed 7 bases from V and 5 bases from J, with 11 bases in between. Germline CDR1 is DFQATT and CDR2 is SNEGSKA (reference sequence). The CDR3 is made up of 11 amino acids.